Below, one T cell receptor (beta chain) is given with its context. Its specificity is unknown. The donors comprised healthy bone marrow donors. This record belongs to a study of cytomegalovirus exposure and HLA in healthy donors. Study conclusions and caveats: The availability of immune exposure information extended only to CMV serostatus. Among TCR beta chains, those listed as cytomegalovirus-associated numbered about 150. Three chains linked to CMV were shown in vitro to be specific for CMV antigens.

PCR was performed using 60 Vbeta and 13 Jbeta primers. The method was immunoSEQ multiplex PCR; TCRdb's version includes in-frame clones alone and lacks a portion of them. The repertoire holds approximately 120,000 clones, with 80% as singletons. The CDR3 runs 13 residues. With 4 bases clipped from V and 4 bases from J, the junction kept 5 bases outside the gene matches. Germline CDR1 is GTSNPN and CDR2 is SVGIG (reference sequence). The source material was PBMCs. This sequence originates from a man under 40 in good health and CMV-seropositive. This rearrangement joins TRBV30 to TRBJ1-2; 8 bases agree with TRBD1. The CDR3 bases are TGTGCCTGGAAGTTTACAGGGGGCTATGGCTACACCTTC. Protein sequence: CAWKFTGGYGYTF.